What follows are 21 T cell receptor beta chains derived from one specimen sequenced in a study of cytomegalovirus exposure and HLA in healthy donors. Method: immunoSEQ multiplex PCR; TCRdb's copy keeps in-frame clones and lacks some. The sample yields 250,000 to 300,000 clones, 65% to 90% seen once. Input material: PBMCs. All receptors come from a woman younger than 30 in good health and CMV-seronegative.

This sequence joins TRBV6-5 and TRBJ2-7; D remains ambiguous. Trimming pared 7 bases from V and 1 base from J, leaving 11 bases between. This CDR3 has 13 residues. CDR1 is MNHEY and CDR2 is SVGAGI in the germline V gene. The CDR3 region has the DNA TGTGCCAGCACCGAACCTGCGTCCTACGAGCAGTACTTC. Its translation: CASTEPASYEQYF.

This clone appeared a single time. This chain joins TRBV19 and TRBJ2-1; D perhaps matches TRBD1 (6 bases). V gave up 5 bases and J gave up 10 bases, with 15 bases separating them. Germline CDR1 and CDR2: LNHDA and SQIVND (reference sequence). The CDR3 length is 13 residues. Here the CDR3 DNA reads TGTGCCAGTAGTGCACAGGGTGTAGGGGAGCAGTTCTTC. Translated: CASSAQGVGEQFF.

The gene calls are TRBV4-2 and TRBJ1-2, with 7 bases matching TRBD1. The CDR3 is made up of 15 amino acids. V was clipped by 4 bases and J by 2 bases; unmatched bases: 7. CDR1 and CDR2 from the germline V gene are LGHNA and YNFKEQ. For the CDR3, the DNA is TGTGCCAGCAGCCTTACAGGGGTCCCCAACTATGGCTACACCTTC. It yields the protein CASSLTGVPNYGYTF.

The sample holds one count of this clone. This chain uses TRBV29-1 with TRBJ1-2; unclear D gene. Germline-derived CDR1 and CDR2 are SQVTM and ANQGSEA. The CDR3 has 14 amino acids. V was cut by 5 bases and J by 4 bases, with 17 bases left in between. The CDR3 loop is CSVSFQTQSYGYTF. CDR3 DNA sequence: TGCAGCGTTTCTTTTCAAACCCAGTCCTATGGCTACACCTTC.

The chain employs TRBV27 and TRBJ1-2; maybe TRBD1 (5 bases). The CDR3 has 16 residues. The V and J ends lost 0 bases and 5 bases respectively, with 16 bases between them. Germline CDR1 reads MNHEY; CDR2 reads SMNVEV (reference sequence). The CDR3 DNA follows: TGTGCCAGCAGTTTATCGTGGCTAGGGGCGCGTTATGGCTACACCTTC. The encoded protein is CASSLSWLGARYGYTF.

The V call is TRBV30, the J call TRBJ2-7, with D possibly being TRBD2 (5 bases). Trimming left V 5 bases short and J 9 bases short, with 14 bases between. CDR3 length equals 11 residues. Germline lookup yields CDR1 GTSNPN and CDR2 SVGIG (reference sequence). The CDR3 is CAWEWTGVQYF. The DNA of the CDR3 is TGTGCCTGGGAGTGGACCGGGGTGCAGTACTTC.

The CDR3 sequence is CASSGGLRDGYTF. As DNA, the CDR3 is TGCGCCAGCAGCGGGGGGTTGAGGGACGGCTACACCTTC. J is TRBJ1-2 and V is TRBV5-1; a weak D match, TRBD1 (5 bases). V lost 4 bases, J lost 8 bases, and 15 bases lay in between. CDR3 length equals 13 residues. CDR1 is SGHRS, CDR2 YFSETQ, per germline.

The chain has TRBV30 and TRBJ1-1; the D is unclear. Germline-derived CDR1 and CDR2 are GTSNPN and SVGIG (reference sequence). CDR3 length equals 11 residues. The V gene lost 4 bases and the J gene lost 6 bases, with 9 bases spanning the gap. The CDR3 bases are TGTGCCTGGACCAGGATCCCTGAAGCTTTCTTT. This translates into CAWTRIPEAFF.

The chain uses TRBV13 and TRBJ2-7; D not resolved. Trimming took 2 bases from V and 4 from J, leaving 6 bases between them. Germline lookup yields CDR1 PRHDT and CDR2 FYEKMQ (reference sequence). The CDR3 runs to 12 residues. The CDR3 region has the DNA TGTGCCAGCAGCTTAAGCTTGTACGAGCAGTACTTC. It yields the protein CASSLSLYEQYF.

The chain has TRBV29-1 and TRBJ2-1, with TRBD2 matching 13 bases. CDR1 SQVTM and CDR2 ANQGSEA come from the germline V gene. V lost 4 bases and J lost 5; bases outside the gene matches: 5. The CDR3 runs 15 residues. The CDR3 sequence is CSVGTSGGGNNEQFF. CDR3 nucleotide sequence: TGCAGCGTTGGGACTAGCGGGGGTGGGAACAATGAGCAGTTCTTC.

The chain has TRBV2 and TRBJ2-5; D unclear. This CDR3 comprises 13 residues. Trimming removed 3 bases at V and 6 bases at J, with 11 bases between. Germline assignment: CDR1 SNHLY and CDR2 FYNNEI. CDR3 protein: CASSDGSGKTQYF. The DNA of the CDR3 is TGTGCCAGCAGTGACGGGTCTGGAAAGACCCAGTACTTC.

This clone was seen only a few times. This rearrangement joins TRBV10-3 to TRBJ2-7; D perhaps matches TRBD1 (5 bases). Germline assignment: CDR1 ENHRY and CDR2 SYGVKD. The germline V and J ends were trimmed by 4 bases and 4 bases, with 11 bases remaining between them. The CDR3 covers 13 residues. The CDR3 sequence is CAISGRERYEQYF. The CDR3 bases are TGTGCCATCAGTGGCAGGGAAAGGTACGAGCAGTACTTC.

This sequence joins TRBV5-1 and TRBJ2-2, with a tentative D call TRBD1 (6 bases). CDR3 length: 13 residues. Trimming shortened V by 6 bases and J by 3 bases, and 9 bases separated the two germline ends. Germline V gene lookup returns CDR1 SGHRS and CDR2 YFSETQ. CDR3 protein: CASKQGDTGELFF. As DNA, the CDR3 is TGCGCCAGCAAACAGGGTGACACCGGGGAGCTGTTTTTT.

The genes are TRBV2 and TRBJ2-7; D is perhaps TRBD2 (5 bases). Trimming left V 4 bases short and J 0 bases short, with 13 bases between. CDR3 length: 15 amino acids. CDR1 SNHLY and CDR2 FYNNEI come from the germline V gene. This CDR3 is CASSVQAASSYEQYF. The CDR3 nucleotides are TGTGCCAGCAGTGTGCAAGCGGCCAGCTCCTACGAGCAGTACTTC. Full variable domain (remainder filled in from reference TRBV2 and TRBJ2-7): EPEVTQTPSHQVTQMGQEVILRCVPISNHLYFYWYRQILGQKVEFLVSFYNNEISEKSEIFDDQFSVERPDGSNFTLKIRSTKLEDSAMYFCASSVQAASSYEQYFGPGTRLTVT.

On this clone itself: Relative to the germline gene, one junction end is altered; a read error may explain this. V is TRBV2 and J is TRBJ2-7, with D tentatively TRBD1 (5 bases). The CDR3 runs to 12 residues. The germline V gene has CDR1 SNHLY and CDR2 FYNNEI. CDR3 region: CASSEALGALKF. The DNA for the CDR3 is TGTGCCAGCAGTGAAGCGCTTGGGGCCCTAAAGTTC. The full variable domain, its missing parts supplied by reference TRBV2 and TRBJ2-7, is EPEVTQTPSHQVTQMGQEVILRCVPISNHLYFYWYRQILGQKVEFLVSFYNNEISEKSEIFDDQFSVERPDGSNFTLKIRSTKLEDSAMYFCASSEALGALKFGPGTRLTVT.

The rearrangement links TRBV4-2 to TRBJ2-1, with unresolved D. The CDR3 loop spans 16 amino acids. Germline V gene lookup returns CDR1 LGHNA and CDR2 YNFKEQ. Trimming cost V 0 bases and J 4 bases, with 13 bases left between them. CDR3 protein: CASSQDMGQRYNEQFF. DNA for the CDR3: TGTGCCAGCAGCCAAGACATGGGTCAGCGTTACAATGAGCAGTTCTTC.

The rearrangement links TRBV5-1 to TRBJ2-7, with 12 nucleotides matching TRBD2. The germline CDR1 and CDR2 sequences are SGHRS and YFSETQ. J lost 2 bases, V lost 4 bases, and 10 bases had no gene match. This CDR3 is built from 17 residues. The CDR3 protein is CASSRVRLAGVPYEQYF. The CDR3 DNA follows: TGCGCCAGCAGCCGTGTAAGACTAGCGGGAGTACCCTACGAGCAGTACTTC.

The gene calls are TRBV7-8 and TRBJ2-1, with TRBD2 matching over 7 bases. There are 16 residues in the CDR3. Germline CDR1 reads SGHVS; CDR2 reads FQNEAQ. Losses at the gene ends were 6 bases for V and 4 bases for J; bases not matched to a gene: 12. The CDR3 nucleotides are TGTGCCAGCAGGAAACTAGCGCCACTGATTTACAATGAGCAGTTCTTC. Amino acids: CASRKLAPLIYNEQFF.

In its sample, this clone was seen a few times. The chain is built from TRBV27 and TRBJ1-2, with D unresolved. Deletions cut 3 bases from V and 0 bases from J, with 5 bases between. This CDR3 has 13 amino acids. Germline CDR1 and CDR2: MNHEY and SMNVEV (reference sequence). CDR3 nucleotide sequence: TGTGCCAGCAGTTTCGTTGCTAACTATGGCTACACCTTC. Translated: CASSFVANYGYTF.

The rearrangement links TRBV7-2 to TRBJ1-2; D not resolved. CDR1 and CDR2 from the germline V gene are SGHTA and FQGNSA. V dropped 1 base and J dropped 10 bases, with 19 bases sitting between them. The CDR3 totals 15 residues. This CDR3 is CASSLDSRWTSAYTF. Here the CDR3 DNA reads TGTGCCAGCAGCTTAGATTCTCGCTGGACTTCTGCCTACACCTTC.

The gene calls are TRBV29-1 and TRBJ2-3, with a weak D call TRBD1 (5 bases). The CDR3 has 20 amino acids. Deletions cut 1 base from V and 2 bases from J, with 28 bases between. Germline V lookup: CDR1 SQVTM, CDR2 ANQGSEA. DNA for the CDR3: TGCAGCGTTGAAGCAGGACACCTGAGACGAGACTCCCGGGTCACAGATACGCAGTATTTT. It is translated as CSVEAGHLRRDSRVTDTQYF.